There are a few counts of the clone carrying this T cell receptor (beta chain). Its antigen is undetermined. The sample originates from a study of cytomegalovirus exposure and HLA in healthy donors. General study points: Across donors, presence/absence analyses took sequencing depth to be roughly uniform. Cytomegalovirus association was listed for 150 to 200 TCR beta chains. In vitro, three CMV-associated chains proved specific for CMV antigens. Immune exposure information available was restricted to CMV serostatus.

The CDR3 length is 14 residues. Germline assignment: CDR1 SGHDT and CDR2 YYEEEE. Trimming left V 1 base short and J 3 bases short, with 10 bases between. Use of 60 Vbeta and 13 Jbeta primers characterized the PCR. The data were produced by immunoSEQ multiplex PCR, yet TCRdb's version contains in-frame clones alone and is incomplete. The profile shows 200,000 to 250,000 clones, roughly 87% of them singletons. The V and J genes are TRBV5-6 and TRBJ2-5, with a possible D match to TRBD1 (5 bases). The clonotype was recovered from a woman between 35 and 50 years old in good health and CMV-seropositive. The sequencing sample was made of PBMCs. CDR3 protein: CASSLTGSKETQYF. The DNA for the CDR3 is TGTGCCAGCAGCTTGACAGGCAGTAAAGAGACCCAGTACTTC.